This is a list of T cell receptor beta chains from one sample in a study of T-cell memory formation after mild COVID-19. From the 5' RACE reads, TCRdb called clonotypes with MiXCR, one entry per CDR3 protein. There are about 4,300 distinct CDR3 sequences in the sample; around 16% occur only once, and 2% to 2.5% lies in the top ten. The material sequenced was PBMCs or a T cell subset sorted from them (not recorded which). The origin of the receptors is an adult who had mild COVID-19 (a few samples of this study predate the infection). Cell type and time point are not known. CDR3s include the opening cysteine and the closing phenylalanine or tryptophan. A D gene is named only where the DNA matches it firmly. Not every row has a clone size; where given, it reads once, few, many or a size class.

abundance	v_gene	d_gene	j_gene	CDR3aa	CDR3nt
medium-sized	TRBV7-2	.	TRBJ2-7	CASSSSTGPRANYEQYF	TGTGCCAGCAGCTCCAGCACAGGACCGAGAGCCAACTACGAGCAGTACTTC
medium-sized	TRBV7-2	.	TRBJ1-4	CASSPGGGRATNEKLFF	TGTGCCAGCAGCCCCGGCGGAGGGCGTGCAACTAATGAAAAACTGTTTTTT
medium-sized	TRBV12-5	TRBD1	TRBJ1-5	CASGLVLGQGSYSNQPQHF	TGTGCTAGTGGTTTGGTACTGGGACAGGGGTCCTATAGCAATCAGCCCCAGCATTTT
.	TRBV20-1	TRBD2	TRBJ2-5	CSAREASGGARETQYF	TGCAGTGCGCGAGAGGCTAGCGGGGGGGCCCGTGAGACCCAGTACTTC
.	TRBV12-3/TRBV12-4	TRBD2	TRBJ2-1	CASSFPLLAGDPNEQFF	TGTGCCAGCAGTTTCCCGTTACTAGCGGGGGATCCCAATGAGCAGTTCTTC
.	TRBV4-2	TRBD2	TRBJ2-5	CASSQGGGVSETQYF	TGTGCCAGCAGCCAAGGCGGGGGGGTATCGGAGACCCAGTACTTC
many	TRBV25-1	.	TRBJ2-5	CASSESLAGETQYF	TGTGCCAGCAGTGAATCCCTAGCAGGCGAGACCCAGTACTTC
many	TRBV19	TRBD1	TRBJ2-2	CASSMTGMNTGELFF	TGTGCCAGTAGTATGACAGGGATGAACACCGGGGAGCTGTTTTTT
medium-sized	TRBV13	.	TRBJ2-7	CASSPLGQHSYEQYF	TGTGCCAGCAGCCCCTTAGGGCAGCACTCCTACGAGCAGTACTTC
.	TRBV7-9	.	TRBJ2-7	CASSSSVTSYEQYF	TGTGCCAGCAGCTCCTCGGTAACCTCCTACGAGCAGTACTTC
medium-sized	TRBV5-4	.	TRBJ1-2	CASSLKPKGDYGYTF	TGTGCCAGCAGCTTGAAGCCTAAGGGGGACTATGGCTACACCTTC
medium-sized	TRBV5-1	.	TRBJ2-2	CASSSPPLRGNTGELFF	TGCGCCAGCAGCTCTCCCCCCCTTCGGGGCAACACCGGGGAGCTGTTTTTT
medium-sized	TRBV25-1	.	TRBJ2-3	CASSAGTYSTDTQYF	TGTGCCAGCAGTGCGGGGACGTATAGCACAGATACGCAGTATTTT
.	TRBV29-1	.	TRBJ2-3	CSIHMGTDTQYF	TGCAGCATACATATGGGGACAGATACGCAGTATTTT
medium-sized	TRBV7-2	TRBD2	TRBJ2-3	CASSLRWGGDTQYF	TGTGCCAGCAGCTTAAGATGGGGGGGAGATACGCAGTATTTT
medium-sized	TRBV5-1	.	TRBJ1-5	CASSTYGGQPQHF	TGCGCCAGCAGCACGTACGGGGGACAGCCCCAGCATTTT
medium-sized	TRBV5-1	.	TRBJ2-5	CASSLLETQYF	TGCGCCAGCAGCTTGTTGGAGACCCAGTACTTC
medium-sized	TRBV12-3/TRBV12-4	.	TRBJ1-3	CASSLGGTGNTIYF	TGTGCCAGCAGTTTGGGGGGCACTGGAAACACCATATATTTT
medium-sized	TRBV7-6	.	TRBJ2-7	CASSKEVYEQYF	TGTGCCAGCAGCAAAGAAGTCTACGAGCAGTACTTC
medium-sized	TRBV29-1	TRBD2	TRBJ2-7	CSVRLAGIYEQYF	TGCAGCGTTCGGCTAGCGGGGATCTACGAGCAGTACTTC
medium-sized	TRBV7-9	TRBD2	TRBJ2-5	CASSSLAGGGETQYF	TGTGCCAGCAGCTCACTAGCGGGGGGAGGTGAGACCCAGTACTTC
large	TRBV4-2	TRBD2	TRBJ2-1	CASSPRTSGGAGGQFF	TGTGCCAGCAGCCCTCGGACTAGCGGGGGGGCCGGGGGGCAGTTCTTC
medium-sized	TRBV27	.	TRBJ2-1	CASSMTLWRGNEQFF	TGTGCCAGCAGTATGACCCTTTGGCGGGGCAATGAGCAGTTCTTC
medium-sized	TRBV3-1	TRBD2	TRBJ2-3	CASSRRGGDTQYF	TGTGCCAGCAGCCGAAGGGGAGGGGATACGCAGTATTTT
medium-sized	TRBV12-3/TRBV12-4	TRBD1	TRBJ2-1	CASSAPGQAYNEQFF	TGTGCCAGCAGTGCACCGGGACAGGCCTACAATGAGCAGTTCTTC
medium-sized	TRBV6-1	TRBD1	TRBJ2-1	CATTGGQGGNEQFF	TGTGCCACCACCGGGGGACAGGGTGGGAATGAGCAGTTCTTC
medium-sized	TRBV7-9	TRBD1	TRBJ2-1	CASSSPGQGYNEQFF	TGTGCCAGCAGCTCTCCGGGACAGGGATACAATGAGCAGTTCTTC
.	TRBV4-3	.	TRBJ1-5	CASSQGAWGPQHF	TGCGCCAGCAGCCAAGGTGCTTGGGGGCCCCAGCATTTT
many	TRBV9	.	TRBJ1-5	CASSVGGSGNQPQHF	TGTGCCAGCAGCGTAGGAGGATCTGGCAATCAGCCCCAGCATTTT
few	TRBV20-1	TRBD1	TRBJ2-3	CSAPDRGLDTQYF	TGCAGTGCTCCCGACAGGGGACTGGATACGCAGTATTTT
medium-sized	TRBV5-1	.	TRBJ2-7	CASSLMGDEQYF	TGCGCCAGCAGCTTGATGGGGGACGAGCAGTACTTC
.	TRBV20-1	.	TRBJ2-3	CSARDLVGPGDTQYF	TGCAGTGCTAGAGACCTCGTGGGACCGGGGGATACGCAGTATTTT
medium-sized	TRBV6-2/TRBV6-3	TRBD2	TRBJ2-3	CASRLRGGSTDTQYF	TGTGCCAGCAGGTTACGGGGGGGCAGCACAGATACGCAGTATTTT
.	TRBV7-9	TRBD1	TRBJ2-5	CASSPIWDRAETQYF	TGTGCCAGCAGCCCCATCTGGGACAGGGCAGAGACCCAGTACTTC
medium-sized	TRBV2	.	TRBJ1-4	CASSERDLRGEKLFF	TGTGCCAGCAGTGAAAGGGACCTTAGAGGGGAAAAACTGTTTTTT
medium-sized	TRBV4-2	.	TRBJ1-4	CASSQVVEEKLFF	TGTGCCAGCAGCCAAGTTGTTGAGGAAAAACTGTTTTTT
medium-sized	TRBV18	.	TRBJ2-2	CASSPPGGGTGELFF	TGTGCCAGCTCACCACCCGGAGGTGGTACCGGGGAGCTGTTTTTT
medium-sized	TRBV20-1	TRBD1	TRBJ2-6	CSARMDRGTGANVLTF	TGCAGTGCTAGAATGGACAGGGGTACTGGGGCCAACGTCCTGACTTTC
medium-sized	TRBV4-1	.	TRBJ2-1	CASSQDQRHYNEQFF	TGCGCCAGCAGCCAAGACCAGAGACACTACAATGAGCAGTTCTTC
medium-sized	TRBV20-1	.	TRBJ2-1	CSARAAGIEQFF	TGCAGTGCTAGAGCCGCGGGGATTGAGCAGTTCTTC
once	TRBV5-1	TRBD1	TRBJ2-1	CASSSGTGAANEQFF	TGCGCCAGCAGCTCAGGGACAGGGGCCGCCAATGAGCAGTTCTTC
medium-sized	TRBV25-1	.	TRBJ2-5	CASSSTIQETQYF	TGTGCCAGCAGTTCAACAATCCAAGAGACCCAGTACTTC
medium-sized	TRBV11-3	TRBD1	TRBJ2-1	CASSTRQGANYNEQFF	TGTGCCAGCAGCACCAGACAGGGGGCTAACTACAATGAGCAGTTCTTC
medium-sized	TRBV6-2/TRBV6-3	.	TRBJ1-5	CASSTLLPDGPLRPQHF	TGTGCCAGCAGTACCCTCCTACCCGACGGACCCTTAAGGCCCCAGCATTTT
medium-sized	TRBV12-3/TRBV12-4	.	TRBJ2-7	CASSSRDLTYEQYF	TGTGCCAGCAGTTCCCGGGACTTAACCTACGAGCAGTACTTC
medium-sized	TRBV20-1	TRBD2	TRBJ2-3	CSAKRDLTDTQYF	TGCAGTGCTAAGCGGGACCTCACAGATACGCAGTATTTT
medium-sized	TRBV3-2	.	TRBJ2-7	CASTQGPYEQYF	TGTGCCAGCACCCAGGGTCCCTACGAGCAGTACTTC
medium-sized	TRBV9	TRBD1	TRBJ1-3	CASSAKGASGNTIYF	TGTGCCAGCAGCGCGAAGGGGGCCTCTGGAAACACCATATATTTT
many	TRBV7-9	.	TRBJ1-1	CASSLSGGYTEAFF	TGTGCCAGCAGCTTAAGTGGGGGGTACACTGAAGCTTTCTTT
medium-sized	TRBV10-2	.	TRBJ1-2	CASSEGGVLEYGYTF	TGCGCCAGCAGTGAGGGAGGGGTTTTGGAGTATGGCTACACCTTC
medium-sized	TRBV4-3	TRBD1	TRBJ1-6	CASSRGQGESPLHF	TGCGCCAGCAGCCGCGGACAGGGTGAGTCACCCCTCCACTTT
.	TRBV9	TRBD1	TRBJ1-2	CASSPRTGYHDGYTF	TGTGCCAGCAGCCCCCGGACAGGGTACCATGATGGCTACACCTTC
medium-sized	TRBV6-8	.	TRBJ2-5	CASSPIVTNTGQETQYF	TGTGCCAGCAGCCCTATCGTCACCAACACGGGCCAAGAGACCCAGTACTTC
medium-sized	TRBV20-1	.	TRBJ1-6	CSARESRDPYNSPLHF	TGCAGTGCTAGAGAAAGCCGGGACCCTTATAATTCACCCCTCCACTTT
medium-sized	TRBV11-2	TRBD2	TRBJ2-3	CASSWGGSIDTQYF	TGTGCCAGCAGTTGGGGGGGGTCGATAGATACGCAGTATTTT
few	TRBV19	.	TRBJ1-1	CASSEAFF	TGTGCCAGTAGTGAAGCTTTCTTT
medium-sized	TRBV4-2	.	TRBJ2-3	CASSQQVSTDTQYF	TGTGCCAGCAGCCAACAAGTTAGCACAGATACGCAGTATTTT
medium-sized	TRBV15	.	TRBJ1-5	CATSRDQLGSPNQPQHF	TGTGCCACCAGCAGAGATCAGTTAGGGAGCCCCAATCAGCCCCAGCATTTT
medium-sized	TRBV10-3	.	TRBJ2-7	CAISPIGQRKSRYEQYF	TGTGCCATCAGCCCCATCGGACAGAGGAAAAGTAGGTACGAGCAGTACTTC
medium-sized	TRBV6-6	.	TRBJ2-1	CASSPDRFSFNEQFF	TGTGCCAGCAGTCCCGACAGGTTCTCTTTTAATGAGCAGTTCTTC